These T cell receptor beta chains were read from a single sample in a study of cytomegalovirus exposure and HLA in healthy donors. Using immunoSEQ multiplex PCR, the repertoire was profiled, and TCRdb retains in-frame clones only, with some absent. The repertoire consists of fewer than 150,000 clones, with 78% occurring once and the leading ten covering roughly 2.8%. Sequences were obtained from PBMCs. The receptors shown here come from a male donor in good health and CMV-seronegative. Both conserved end residues are part of each CDR3. A D gene is named only where the DNA matches it firmly. Where a row states a size, it is once, few, many or the class of an expanded clone; other rows omit it.

v_call: TRBV7-6
j_call: TRBJ2-2
d_call: NA
clone_size: NA
cdr3_aa: CASSPQVLSTGELFF
cdr3_nt: TGTGCCAGCAGCCCCCAGGTCTTAAGCACCGGGGAGCTGTTTTTT

v_call: TRBV9
j_call: TRBJ1-2
d_call: TRBD1
clone_size: NA
cdr3_aa: CASRTTGGGGYTF
cdr3_nt: TGTGCCAGCAGGACGACAGGGGGCGGTGGCTACACCTTC

v_call: TRBV7-7
j_call: TRBJ2-7
d_call: TRBD2
clone_size: NA
cdr3_aa: CASSPSGSSYEQYF
cdr3_nt: TGTGCTAGCAGCCCTAGCGGGAGCTCCTACGAGCAGTACTTC

v_call: TRBV29-1
j_call: TRBJ2-3
d_call: NA
clone_size: once
cdr3_aa: CSVEEGGGPTDTQYF
cdr3_nt: TGCAGCGTTGAAGAAGGGGGGGGGCCCACAGATACGCAGTATTTT

v_call: TRBV4-1
j_call: TRBJ2-1
d_call: TRBD1
clone_size: few
cdr3_aa: CASSSRDRGGNEQFF
cdr3_nt: TGCGCCAGCAGCAGCCGGGACAGGGGGGGCAATGAGCAGTTCTTC

v_call: TRBV30
j_call: TRBJ1-1
d_call: NA
clone_size: NA
cdr3_aa: CAWEQGGTEAFF
cdr3_nt: TGTGCCTGGGAACAGGGAGGGACTGAAGCTTTCTTT

v_call: TRBV5-4
j_call: TRBJ1-2
d_call: NA
clone_size: NA
cdr3_aa: CASTLIGTSRGTYGYPF
cdr3_nt: TGTGCCAGCACCCTAATCGGGACCTCCAGGGGTACCTATGGCTACCCCTTC

v_call: TRBV5-4
j_call: TRBJ1-4
d_call: TRBD1
clone_size: few
cdr3_aa: CASSPGDREEKLFF
cdr3_nt: TGTGCCAGCAGTCCCGGGGACAGAGAGGAAAAACTGTTTTTT

v_call: TRBV11-2
j_call: TRBJ2-5
d_call: TRBD1
clone_size: NA
cdr3_aa: CASSPRTGKVETQYF
cdr3_nt: TGTGCCAGCAGCCCGAGGACAGGGAAGGTGGAGACCCAGTACTTC

v_call: TRBV2
j_call: TRBJ1-4
d_call: NA
clone_size: few
cdr3_aa: CASRETVTNEKLFF
cdr3_nt: TGTGCCAGCAGAGAAACAGTAACTAATGAAAAACTGTTTTTT

v_call: TRBV5-1
j_call: TRBJ1-3
d_call: TRBD1
clone_size: NA
cdr3_aa: CASSLTGAVSGNTIYF
cdr3_nt: TGCGCCAGCAGCCTGACAGGGGCCGTCTCTGGAAACACCATATATTTT

v_call: TRBV5-6
j_call: TRBJ2-3
d_call: NA
clone_size: NA
cdr3_aa: CASSDTGTAADTQYF
cdr3_nt: TGTGCCAGCAGCGACACCGGGACTGCGGCAGATACGCAGTATTTT

v_call: TRBV19
j_call: TRBJ2-1
d_call: TRBD1
clone_size: once
cdr3_aa: CASSRTGNEQFF
cdr3_nt: TGTGCCAGTAGTCGGACAGGCAATGAGCAGTTCTTC

v_call: TRBV9
j_call: TRBJ2-5
d_call: NA
clone_size: NA
cdr3_aa: CASSAIGRETQYF
cdr3_nt: TGTGCCAGCAGCGCTATAGGGAGGGAGACCCAGTACTTC

v_call: TRBV6-5
j_call: TRBJ2-7
d_call: NA
clone_size: NA
cdr3_aa: CASSPTLGQQYEQYF
cdr3_nt: TGTGCCAGCAGCCCTACATTGGGGCAGCAATACGAGCAGTACTTC